This TCR beta chain is from a study of blood T cell repertoires in COVID-19. About the study: Acute and convalescent COVID-19 samples came from the United States, Italy and Spain.

Under the authors' procedure: Amplification of reference gene primers provided the estimated nucleated cell counts. Method: immunoSEQ multiplex PCR; TCRdb's copy keeps in-frame clones and lacks some. That table gives V, J and clone size, and the DNA gave D and trimming. The table records 100,000 to 150,000 clones, more than 75% of them present only once. The CDR3 spans 14 residues. Trimming removed 5 bases at V and 7 bases at J, with 14 bases between. Germline loops: CDR1 SNHLY, CDR2 FYNNEI. V gene TRBV2 combines with J gene TRBJ2-2; D gene ambiguous. The sequence derives from a man between 60 and 75 years old with acute or convalescent COVID-19. What was sequenced was peripheral blood. CDR3 region: CASSSDTGFGELFF. DNA for the CDR3: TGTGCCAGCAGTTCCGACACCGGATTCGGGGAGCTGTTTTTT.